Here is one TCR beta chain with its context. In the original workflow: Scientists estimated how many nucleated cells there were by amplifying reference gene primers. Clones were read by immunoSEQ multiplex PCR, and TCRdb kept only the in-frame ones, dropping some. For V, J and clone size, that table is used; D and trimming come from the DNA. The repertoire consists of 200,000 to 300,000 clones, with 85% to 90% occurring once and the leading ten covering over 3.5%. The data are from a study of blood T cell repertoires in COVID-19. Study background: Both acute and convalescent COVID-19 samples were obtained from the United States, Italy and Spain. T cells, B-cell-depleted T cells, or PBMCs supplied cDNA or gDNA.

Germline V lookup: CDR1 LNHNV, CDR2 YYDKDF (reference sequence). The J segment lost 2 bases and the V segment lost 1 base, leaving 5 bases of the junction unmatched. This CDR3 region has 17 residues. This clonotype originated in a woman in her thirties or forties with acute or convalescent COVID-19. The sequenced sample was peripheral blood. The rearrangement uses TRBV15 and TRBJ1-5; 10 nucleotides agree with TRBD1. CDR3 protein: CATSRGQGASGNQPQHF. The CDR3 DNA reads as TGTGCCACCAGCAGAGGACAGGGGGCAAGCGGCAATCAGCCCCAGCATTTT.